These 9 T cell receptor beta chains were all obtained from the same sample, sequenced in a study of T cell responses to AZD1222 COVID-19 vaccine. Assay used: immunoSEQ multiplex PCR; TCRdb lists only in-frame clones, some missing. Of about 97,000 clones listed, about 88% are singletons. The sequences come from peripheral blood, collected on day 0 of AZD1222 vaccination. These receptor sequences come from an adult in good health.

In its sample, this clone was seen once. The rearrangement joins TRBV5-1 to TRBJ1-4, with 8 nucleotides matching TRBD1. The CDR3 has 14 residues. Trimming took 4 bases from V and 7 from J; bases not matched to a gene: 6. Germline loops: CDR1 SGHRS, CDR2 YFSETQ. The CDR3 sequence is CASSPGDRFEKLFF. The CDR3 DNA follows: TGCGCCAGCAGCCCAGGGGACAGGTTTGAAAAACTGTTTTTT.

The V and J genes are TRBV6-5 and TRBJ1-1; a possible D gene is TRBD1 (5 bases). Germline CDR1 is MNHEY and CDR2 is SVGAGI. Trimming took 6 bases from V and 6 from J, leaving 11 bases between them. This CDR3 has 12 residues. The chain's CDR3 is CASSAWGAEAFF. In DNA form, the CDR3 reads TGTGCCAGCAGCGCGTGGGGGGCTGAAGCTTTCTTT.

The rearrangement links TRBV3-1 (or the pseudogene TRBV3-2) to TRBJ1-1; D not resolved. Trimming removed 0 bases from V and 3 bases from J, with 5 bases in between. CDR1 LGHDT and CDR2 YNNKEL come from the germline V gene (reference sequence). This CDR3 contains 13 residues. The CDR3 bases are TGTGCCAGCAGCCAAGATTGGGACACTGAAGCTTTCTTT. Translated, it gives CASSQDWDTEAFF.

The rearrangement uses TRBV9 and TRBJ2-7; D is unresolved. The V end lost 0 bases, the J end lost 3 bases, and 13 bases lay between the germline ends. Per germline, CDR1 SGDLS and CDR2 YYNGEE. This CDR3 spans 15 amino acids. CDR3 loop: CASSVAIGPGYEQYF. The CDR3 DNA reads as TGTGCCAGCAGCGTAGCTATAGGCCCGGGCTACGAGCAGTACTTC.

The V call is TRBV18, the J call TRBJ2-5, with D hard to call. V dropped 7 bases and J dropped 2 bases, with 11 bases sitting between them. The germline V gene encodes CDR1 KGHSH and CDR2 LQKENI. The CDR3 sequence is 13 residues long. The chain's CDR3 is CASFGTAQETQYF. CDR3 DNA: TGTGCCAGCTTCGGCACAGCTCAAGAGACCCAGTACTTC.

The V gene is TRBV6-2 or TRBV6-3, the J gene TRBJ2-7; 8 nucleotides align to TRBD1. After removal of 2 bases from V and 0 bases from J, the junction contained 6 bases not matched to a gene. The CDR3 extends over 16 amino acids. Germline CDR1 reads MNHEY; CDR2 reads SVGEGT. The DNA of the CDR3 is TGTGCCAGCAGTTACCTGAGGGACAGGTCCTCCTACGAGCAGTACTTC. This translates into CASSYLRDRSSYEQYF.

The chain recombines TRBV4-2 with TRBJ1-1; D may be TRBD1 (5 bases). CDR3 length: 16 residues. Trimming left V 0 bases short and J 6 bases short, with 17 bases between. CDR1 and CDR2 (germline): LGHNA, YNFKEQ. In DNA, the CDR3 is TGTGCCAGCAGCCAAGATGAGGCGGGGCTTGGCCCTGAAGCTTTCTTT. This gives the protein CASSQDEAGLGPEAFF.

J is TRBJ2-7 and V is TRBV5-4; D gene ambiguous. This CDR3 region has 14 residues. Germline loops: CDR1 SGHNT, CDR2 YYREEE (reference sequence). V shed 4 bases and J shed 1 base, with 12 bases lying between them. CDR3 nucleotides: TGTGCCAGCAGCCGGCGAGGTGGGTCCTACGAGCAGTACTTC. This translates into CASSRRGGSYEQYF.

The CDR3 loop reads CASSDLQGRVNTGELFF. For the CDR3, the DNA is TGTGCCAGCAGCGATTTACAGGGGAGAGTGAACACCGGGGAGCTGTTTTTT. The chain combines TRBV11-2 with TRBJ2-2; TRBD1 matches 7 bases. V shed 5 bases and J 1 base; nucleotides not matched to a gene: 10. Per germline, CDR1 SGHAT and CDR2 FQNNGV. The CDR3 has 17 residues.